Presented here are 21 T cell receptor beta chains from one specimen sequenced in a study of T cell responses to AZD1222 COVID-19 vaccine. Using immunoSEQ multiplex PCR, the repertoire was profiled, and TCRdb retains in-frame clones only, with some absent. The table shows about 120,000 clones, with approximately 82% occurring only once. This material consisted of peripheral blood, taken 28 days after the second AZD1222 dose. Every receptor here comes from an adult who received the AZD1222 COVID-19 vaccine.

The chain employs TRBV2 and TRBJ1-2; 8 bases fit TRBD1. Losses at the gene ends were 6 bases for V and 0 bases for J; bases not matched to a gene: 6. Germline V gene sequence: CDR1 SNHLY, CDR2 FYNNEI. The CDR3 is 15 residues long. DNA of the CDR3: TGTGCCAGCAGGGGGGGACAGGTACCTAACTATGGCTACACCTTC. Protein sequence: CASRGGQVPNYGYTF.

V gene TRBV7-9 combines with J gene TRBJ2-1; D possibly corresponds to TRBD2 (6 bases). From germline, CDR1 is SEHNR and CDR2 FQNEAQ (reference sequence). The CDR3 is 14 residues long. The V end was cut by 1 base, the J end by 6 bases, with 10 bases between. CDR3 loop: CASSLVISGNEQFF. Written as DNA, the CDR3 is TGTGCCAGCAGCTTAGTTATTAGCGGCAATGAGCAGTTCTTC.

The chain combines TRBV7-2 with TRBJ1-5; 8 bases map to TRBD1. CDR1 is SGHTA and CDR2 is FQGNSA in the germline V gene. Trimming cost V 6 bases and J 7 bases; bases outside gene matches: 8. This CDR3 is built from 14 residues. The CDR3 is CASSSGQGWQPQHF. CDR3 DNA sequence: TGTGCCAGCAGTTCCGGACAGGGTTGGCAGCCCCAGCATTTT. The variable domain in full, completed from reference TRBV7-2 and TRBJ1-5, reads GAGVSQSPSNKVTEKGKDVELRCDPISGHTALYWYRQSLGQGLEFLIYFQGNSAPDKSGLPSDRFSAERTGGSVSTLTIQRTQQEDSAVYLCASSSGQGWQPQHFGDGTRLSIL.

This clone has more than one count but fewer than ten. This chain connects TRBV7-2 to TRBJ1-5, with D possibly matching TRBD1 (5 bases). The V and J ends lost 5 bases and 5 bases respectively, with 16 bases between them. The germline gives CDR1 SGHTA, CDR2 FQGNSA. The CDR3 contains 15 residues. For the CDR3, the DNA is TGTGCCAGCAGCCCCGCCAGGGAGGGCTATCAGCCCCAGCATTTT. Translating gives CASSPAREGYQPQHF.

This rearrangement joins TRBV5-6 to TRBJ1-2, with 8 bases matching TRBD1. This CDR3 region has 15 residues. The trim removed 4 bases at V and 2 bases at J, leaving 7 bases unmatched. CDR1 is SGHDT and CDR2 is YYEEEE in the germline V gene. The DNA for the CDR3 is TGTGCCAGCAGCGCCGACAGGGGCCCCAACTATGGCTACACCTTC. It specifies CASSADRGPNYGYTF. The variable domain in full, completed from reference TRBV5-6 and TRBJ1-2, reads DAGVTQSPTHLIKTRGQQVTLRCSPKSGHDTVSWYQQALGQGPQFIFQYYEEEERQRGNFPDRFSGHQFPNYSSELNVNALLLGDSALYLCASSADRGPNYGYTFGSGTRLTVV.

This sequence joins TRBV29-1 and TRBJ2-6; D is unresolved. This CDR3 region has 14 residues. The germline CDR1 and CDR2 sequences are SQVTM and ANQGSEA. Trimming pared 4 bases from V and 3 bases from J, leaving 10 bases between. Here the CDR3 reads CSVGYGGGANVLTF. CDR3 DNA: TGCAGCGTTGGGTATGGTGGTGGGGCCAACGTCCTGACTTTC.

The V and J genes are TRBV5-5 and TRBJ2-2; TRBD1 matches 7 bases. Trimming removed 4 bases from V and 3 bases from J; junction bases left unmatched: 6. Germline V gene data show CDR1 as SGHKS and CDR2 as YYEKEE (reference sequence). CDR3 length: 15 residues. The CDR3 loop is CASSPWDSHTGELFF. The DNA of the CDR3 is TGTGCCAGCAGCCCCTGGGACAGTCACACCGGGGAGCTGTTTTTT.

The rearrangement joins TRBV6-5 to TRBJ2-7; no firm D call. CDR1 MNHEY and CDR2 SVGAGI come from the germline V gene. The CDR3 runs 15 residues. With 8 bases removed from V and 3 bases from J, the gap between germline ends came to 20 bases. The CDR3: CASDPQVGGIYEQYF. The CDR3, as DNA: TGTGCCAGCGACCCTCAAGTGGGCGGTATCTACGAGCAGTACTTC.

J is TRBJ1-6 and V is TRBV4-3; tentative D call: TRBD1 (5 bases). V lost 0 bases and J lost 7, with 13 bases in between. The CDR3 contains 16 residues. Per germline, CDR1 LGHNA and CDR2 YSLEER. DNA for the CDR3: TGCGCCAGCAGCCAAGATACGGGCAGGGCGAATTCACCCCTCCACTTT. Encoded protein: CASSQDTGRANSPLHF.

The chain is built from TRBV7-9 and TRBJ1-1; D is unclear. Germline V gene sequence: CDR1 SEHNR, CDR2 FQNEAQ (reference sequence). This CDR3 is built from 12 residues. V dropped 7 bases and J dropped 1 base, with 7 bases sitting between them. The CDR3 DNA follows: TGTGCCAGCAACAGTCAGAACACTGAAGCTTTCTTT. It yields the protein CASNSQNTEAFF.

CDR3 in amino acids: CASSGSGNTIYF. In nucleotides, the CDR3 is TGCGCCAGCTCAGGGAGCGGAAACACCATATATTTT. J is TRBJ1-3 and V is TRBV10-1; a weak D match, TRBD1 (5 bases). The V gene's germline CDR1 is WNHNN and CDR2 SYGVQD (reference sequence). V gave up 8 bases and J gave up 4 bases, with 9 bases separating them. The CDR3 is 12 residues long.

This chain links TRBV19 with TRBJ1-5, with a possible D match to TRBD1 (6 bases). The germline CDR1 and CDR2 sequences are LNHDA and SQIVND (reference sequence). The CDR3 has 16 residues. Trimming pared 6 bases from V and 0 bases from J, leaving 15 bases between. CDR3 loop: CASSTGQSYSNQPQHF. The CDR3 nucleotides are TGTGCCAGTAGCACCGGACAGTCTTATAGCAATCAGCCCCAGCATTTT.

The genes are TRBV21-1 and TRBJ2-2; no DNA check was done on the table's D call, TRBD2. TRBV21-1 is a pseudogene locus. The CDR3 is 16 residues long. The CDR3 DNA is TGTGCCAGCAGCAAAGTCGACGGGGAAGCCGCCGGGGAGCTGTTTTTT. Translated: CASSKVDGEAAGELFF.

The V and J genes are TRBV29-1 and TRBJ2-5; tentatively, D is TRBD1 (5 bases). V was clipped by 5 bases and J by 5 bases, with 9 bases between them. This CDR3 has 11 amino acids. Germline CDR1 is SQVTM and CDR2 is ANQGSEA. The CDR3 is CSVSRDETQYF. The CDR3 DNA reads TGCAGCGTTTCCAGGGATGAGACCCAGTACTTC.

This rearrangement joins TRBV7-9 to TRBJ1-2; possible D gene TRBD1, 5 bases. Germline loops: CDR1 SEHNR, CDR2 FQNEAQ (reference sequence). The length of the CDR3 is 15 residues. V gave up 2 bases and J gave up 0 bases, with 10 bases separating them. In DNA, the CDR3 is TGTGCCAGCAGCTTATTGCAGGGCCCTAACTATGGCTACACCTTC. This sequence encodes CASSLLQGPNYGYTF.

With respect to this clone: Other DNA sequences in this specimen translate into the identical CDR3. V usage is TRBV9 and J usage is TRBJ1-5, with 7 bases that match TRBD1. The V gene's germline CDR1 is SGDLS and CDR2 YYNGEE. The CDR3 has 14 residues. The J segment lost 5 bases and the V segment lost 0 bases, leaving 2 bases of the junction unmatched. CDR3 DNA sequence: TGTGCCAGCAGCGTAGGGGACAGTCATCAGCCCCAGCATTTT. Translation gives CASSVGDSHQPQHF.

The chain recombines TRBV6-5 with TRBJ1-2, with unresolved D. CDR1 and CDR2 from the germline V gene are MNHEY and SVGAGI. With 2 bases removed from V and 2 bases from J, the gap between germline ends came to 12 bases. There are 15 residues in the CDR3. This CDR3 reads CASSYLGRANYGYTF. In DNA, the CDR3 is TGTGCCAGCAGTTACCTGGGGAGGGCCAACTATGGCTACACCTTC.

This clone was seen once. The genes are TRBV28 and TRBJ2-5; 10 bases match TRBD1. The CDR3 length is 16 residues. Trimming at V came to 1 base and at J to 3 bases, leaving 5 bases not matched to a gene. Germline loops: CDR1 MDHEN, CDR2 SYDVKM. CDR3 DNA: TGTGCCAGCAGTTTATTGGGACAGGGGACGGAAGAGACCCAGTACTTC. It is translated as CASSLLGQGTEETQYF.

This rearrangement joins TRBV13 to TRBJ1-1; D call uncertain. Germline lookup yields CDR1 PRHDT and CDR2 FYEKMQ (reference sequence). Trimming stripped 3 bases from V and 7 bases from J, with 12 bases between. The CDR3 is 13 residues long. CDR3 sequence: CASSFSLAVEAFF. The CDR3 nucleotides are TGTGCCAGCAGCTTTTCCCTTGCTGTTGAAGCTTTCTTT.

This clone was recorded only once. J is TRBJ2-3 and V is TRBV6-2 or TRBV6-3; 12 nucleotides line up with TRBD2. CDR3 length: 16 amino acids. CDR1 is MNHEY and CDR2 is SVGEGT in the germline V gene. The V gene end was trimmed by 2 bases and the J gene end by 6 bases; junction bases not matched to a gene: 6. CDR3 sequence reads: CASSYLTSGGSDTQYF. The CDR3 region has the DNA TGTGCCAGCAGTTACCTTACTAGCGGGGGGAGTGATACGCAGTATTTT.

The CDR3 DNA follows: TGTGCCAGCAGATACAGACAGGATCAGCCCCAGCATTTT. It translates to CASRYRQDQPQHF. V gene TRBV7-8 combines with J gene TRBJ1-5, with D perhaps matching TRBD1 (6 bases). Trimming removed 6 bases from V and 5 bases from J, with 11 bases in between. The CDR3 runs to 13 residues. Germline V lookup: CDR1 SGHVS, CDR2 FQNEAQ.